This TCR beta chain emerged from a study of shared clonotypes between healthy human individuals (dated by TCRdb to the early 2020s). With regard to the full study: The cohort comprised a couple of women and a few men aged 18 to 49 years. For each donor, three plates each were used for CD4 naive and CD4 memory, two plates were used for CD8 naive, and one plate was used for CD8 memory. To estimate repertoire size and how much clonotype sharing occurs between individuals, the study deeply sequenced the blood TCR repertoires of roughly 5 healthy adults. Libraries were prepared and TCR repertoires were sequenced by different laboratories using diverse techniques, in order to increase sequencing depth and limit assay-specific biases. Between about 0.9 and 9 billion PBMCs per donor were obtained by leukapheresis. Results and caveats for the whole study, not just this receptor: The genetic and exposure-history diversity represented was limited by the small number of donors. When a handful of donors were compared, the shared fraction of clonotypes was roughly 5% for naive CD4, about 4% for naive CD8, 2% to 2.5% for memory CD4, and around 0.37% for memory CD8. Only blood was sampled, and tissue TCR repertoires likely differ from those in blood. Pairwise subsampling led to the expectation that sequencing depth would affect the degree of clonotype sharing among donors. Higher generation probabilities were observed for clonotypes shared by all four sorted-subset donors than for non-shared clonotypes. Larger estimated clonotype richness was generally found for naive subsets than for memory subsets. Rarefaction of sorted-subset datasets indicated incomplete sequencing despite the large sequencing depth.

TCR CDR3 regions were amplified from genomic DNA by multiplex PCR using the deep immunoSEQ assay. For each cell subset, the extracted genomic DNA was distributed evenly across all wells of several immunoSEQ 96-well plates, and each plate served as one replicate. Each replicate PCR for sorted subsets received around 0.2 ug genomic DNA, equal to tens of thousands of T cell genomes. Purified libraries were measured with a Qubit 3.0 fluorometer, size-checked on a Bioanalyzer 2100, and measured again with the KAPA Library Quantification kit. Every immunoSEQ 96-well plate was sequenced on a separate single-read 150-cycle Illumina NextSeq 550 flow cell. Per the source publication's procedure: Because only junctional sequences without quality scores were contained in the immunoSEQ output, filtering matching that applied to full-length reads could not be performed. Sequences were annotated with PyIR, a Python wrapper for IgBLAST v1.9, and V/J genes and CDR3 were assigned using IMGT germline references. Reads were removed for weak V/J assignments (E-value above 1e-6), missing CDR3, stop codons, out-of-frame junctions, or ambiguous translated residues. A V3J clonotype was defined by an identical inferred V gene, J gene, and CDR3 amino acid sequence. To compute the percentage overlap between repertoires, the number of shared unique clonotypes was divided by the size of the smaller repertoire. RTK rarefaction, the Chao1 estimator, and Recon v2.1 estimates of unobserved clonotypes were used to assess repertoire richness. OLGA was used to compute generation probabilities for all TCRbeta clonotypes that the gDNA method yielded from a few donors. The table comes from immuneACCESS by way of TCRdb, which keeps in-frame sequences with V and J called. Part of the clones is missing from these tables; in studies checked, under half for an unresolved V gene and the rest for unknown reasons. That table furnishes V, J and clone size, whereas the DNA furnished D and trimming. Within this sample are 2,500,000 or so clones, with over 85% of them counted one time only. Jointly, the top ten make up approximately 0.37% of the sample.

Inclusive of the bounding cysteine and phenylalanine, the CDR3 is 14 residues long. The DNA shown is the 42-base CDR3, in frame from base 1. The trim is 6 bases for V and 3 bases for J, with a gap of 15 bases between the germline ends. CDR1 and CDR2 (MDHEN, SYDVKM) derive from the germline V gene. This clone appeared a single time. The clone's antigen remains unknown. Base qualities were left out, and no much larger clone turns up one base away. The donors were healthy, HIV-negative adults who had no recently reported acute infections or vaccinations. All donors were Caucasian adults living in Nashville, Tennessee, USA. CD4+ T cells were enriched through magnetic negative selection, after which naive cells were positively selected on CD45RA and the remaining negative fraction served as the memory subset. Blood was collected by leukapheresis, and PBMCs were isolated by Ficoll-Histopaque density gradient centrifugation and then cryopreserved in liquid nitrogen vapor phase. Analytical flow cytometry was used to check the purity and quantity of each magnetically sorted T cell population. Genomic DNA was isolated from every sorted fraction and measured by UV absorbance on a Nanodrop 2000c.

This receptor was obtained from a young man in good health. Some clones in this sample may be carry-over from other donors' samples. The sample consisted of naive CD4+ T cells from PBMCs. What this sample's cell subset or site label stands for: CD45RA+ positively selected. The sequence is built from TRBV28 and TRBJ2-7; TRBD1 is a weak D gene call, 6 bases matching. The DNA sequence is TGTGCCAGCAGAAAAACAGGGTTTGTCTACGAGCAGTACTTC. The resulting protein is CASRKTGFVYEQYF.